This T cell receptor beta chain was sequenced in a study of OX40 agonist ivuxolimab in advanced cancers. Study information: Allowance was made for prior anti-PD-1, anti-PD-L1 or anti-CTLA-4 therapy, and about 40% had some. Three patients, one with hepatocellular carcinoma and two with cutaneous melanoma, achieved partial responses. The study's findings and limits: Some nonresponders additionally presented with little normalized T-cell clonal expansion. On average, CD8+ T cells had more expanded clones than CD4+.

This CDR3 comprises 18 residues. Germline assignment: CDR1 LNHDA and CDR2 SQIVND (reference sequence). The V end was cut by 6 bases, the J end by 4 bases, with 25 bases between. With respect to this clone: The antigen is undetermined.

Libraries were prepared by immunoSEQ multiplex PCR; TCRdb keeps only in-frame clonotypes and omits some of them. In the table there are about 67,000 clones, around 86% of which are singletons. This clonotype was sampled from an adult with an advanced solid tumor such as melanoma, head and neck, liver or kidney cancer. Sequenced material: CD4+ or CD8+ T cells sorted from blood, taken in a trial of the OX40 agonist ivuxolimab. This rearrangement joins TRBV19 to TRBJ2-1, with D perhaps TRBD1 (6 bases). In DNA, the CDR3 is TGTGCCAGTAGCCGAACTTTCCGTTCCGGGACAACTTACAATGAGCAGTTCTTC. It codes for CASSRTFRSGTTYNEQFF.